The source of this T cell receptor (beta chain) is a study of neurological immune-mediated disorders. The authors produced cDNA by 5'RACE using 10-nucleotide random UMIs. TCRdb reprocessed the 5' RACE reads via MiXCR and lists one record per CDR3 protein. This sample has roughly 34,000 distinct CDR3 sequences, with more than 10% found just once. This clonotype was counted many times. Its target is unknown. Time point described: longitudinal time-point 2. V was cut by 3 bases and J by 1 base, with 19 bases left in between. CDR1 and CDR2 (germline): DFQATT, SNEGSKA (reference sequence). This CDR3 contains 16 residues. Broader study findings: Falling below healthy controls, multiple sclerosis showed the least TCR clonal expansion, while HTLV-1-associated myelopathy showed the most.

This sequence joins TRBV20-1 and TRBJ2-7; D is undetermined. This clonotype originated in a middle-aged woman in good health. Sequences were obtained from PBMCs. The CDR3, as DNA: TGCAGTGCTAGGGGCCTGGATTTTGGCAGGTCCTACGAGCAGTACTTC. This sequence encodes CSARGLDFGRSYEQYF.